These 5 T cell receptor beta chains originate from one sample sequenced in a study of cytomegalovirus exposure and HLA in healthy donors. The PCR used 60 Vbeta and 13 Jbeta primers. The assay was immunoSEQ multiplex PCR, and TCRdb's table has in-frame clones only and misses some. The table shows about 130,000 clones, with about two thirds occurring only once. The sequenced material came from PBMCs. These receptors all stem from a man in his forties or fifties in good health and CMV-seropositive.

The V and J genes are TRBV19 and TRBJ2-1; 9 bases agree with TRBD1. The CDR3 covers 18 residues. The germline CDR1 and CDR2 sequences are LNHDA and SQIVND (reference sequence). With 0 bases clipped from V and 3 bases from J, the junction kept 9 bases outside the gene matches. The CDR3 sequence: CASSIDFWDRARYNEQFF. As DNA, the CDR3 is TGTGCCAGTAGTATAGATTTTTGGGACAGGGCTCGCTACAATGAGCAGTTCTTC.

CDR3 nucleotide sequence: TGTGCCAGCAGTCAACGGGACAGGCCCTTATCTGGCTACACCTTC. This sequence encodes CASSQRDRPLSGYTF. The gene calls are TRBV28 and TRBJ1-2, with 8 positions matching TRBD1. The germline CDR1 and CDR2 sequences are MDHEN and SYDVKM. This CDR3 region has 15 residues. With 5 bases clipped from V and 7 bases from J, the junction kept 12 bases outside the gene matches.

This chain connects TRBV7-9 to TRBJ2-6; D is undetermined. The germline V and J ends were trimmed by 3 bases and 0 bases, with 9 bases remaining between them. Germline V lookup: CDR1 SEHNR, CDR2 FQNEAQ (reference sequence). The CDR3 runs to 16 residues. The CDR3 loop reads CASSFGRSSGANVLTF. The CDR3 region has the DNA TGTGCCAGCAGCTTTGGCAGGTCCTCTGGGGCCAACGTCCTGACTTTC.

The chain links TRBV6-4 to TRBJ2-3; 9 bases map to TRBD2. V was clipped by 0 bases and J by 4 bases; unmatched bases: 2. Per the germline V gene, CDR1 is MRHNA and CDR2 is SNTAGT. The CDR3 is made up of 15 amino acids. CDR3: CASSDSSGGPDTQYF. The CDR3 DNA follows: TGTGCCAGCAGTGACTCTAGCGGGGGCCCAGATACGCAGTATTTT.

About this clone itself: This CDR3 is also generated by other DNA sequences in the sample. This chain joins TRBV28 and TRBJ1-2, with a tentative D call TRBD1 (5 bases). The CDR3 contains 12 residues. The V end was cut by 5 bases, the J end by 4 bases, with 8 bases between. Germline V gives CDR1 MDHEN, CDR2 SYDVKM. This CDR3 reads CASSPGGYGYTF. DNA for the CDR3: TGTGCCAGCAGTCCGGGGGGCTATGGCTACACCTTC.